This T cell receptor (beta chain) was retrieved from a study of cytomegalovirus exposure and HLA in healthy donors. The overall study: From HLA-typed donors, an early data release held tens of millions of unique TCRs. Overall study findings and caveats: In an earlier analysis, productive rearrangement rates for most beta V segments clustered near 87% or 30%. When a later analysis compared HLA-associated TCR beta chains with equally common others, the HLA-associated chains turned out to be more clonally expanded and to have lower generation probabilities.

This clone has a single count. Its target is not known. The CDR3 loop spans 14 amino acids. Trimming pared 6 bases from V and 2 bases from J, leaving 13 bases between. Germline CDR1 and CDR2: LNHDA and SQIVND (reference sequence). A multiplex PCR was run with 60 Vbeta primers and 13 Jbeta primers. Produced via immunoSEQ multiplex PCR; TCRdb's table is partial and in-frame only. The sample includes 150,000 to 200,000 clones, over 75% of them seen just once. Regarding donors, all were healthy bone marrow donors. V usage is TRBV19 and J usage is TRBJ1-2; D gene unclear. This TCR was sampled from a man aged 50-60 years in good health and CMV-seronegative. The source material was PBMCs. Written as DNA, the CDR3 is TGTGCCAGTAGAAGTGTACCGACAAACTATGGCTACACCTTC. This sequence encodes CASRSVPTNYGYTF.